These 25 T cell receptor beta chains originate from one sample sequenced in a study of T cells after yellow fever vaccination. TCRdb used MiXCR to reprocess the 5' RACE reads, holding one entry per CDR3 protein. The profile covers 150,000 to 200,000 distinct CDR3 sequences, with approximately 11% appearing a single time and just over 35% taken by the ten largest. The material sequenced was CD8+ T cells sorted from PBMCs, taken 15 days after the yellow fever booster vaccination. The receptor source for this set is a man younger than 30 who received the YFV17D yellow fever vaccine.

The chain combines TRBV6-2 or TRBV6-3 with TRBJ2-7; maybe TRBD1 (6 bases). V gave up 5 bases and J gave up 4 bases, with 12 bases separating them. Germline-derived CDR1 and CDR2 are MNHEY and SVGEGT. The CDR3 is 13 residues long. The CDR3 here is CASSRKQGYEQYV. For the CDR3, the DNA is TGTGCCAGCAGTCGAAAACAGGGATACGAGCAGTACGTC.

This chain connects TRBV11-3 to TRBJ2-1; 16 nucleotides agree with TRBD2. Germline V gene sequence: CDR1 SGHNT, CDR2 YENEEA. Trimming cost V 5 bases and J 2 bases; bases outside gene matches: 6. The CDR3 contains 18 residues. The CDR3 nucleotides read TGTGCCAGCAGCGGACCCGGGACTAGCGGGGGGGCCTACAATGAGCAGTTCTTC. Translated, it gives CASSGPGTSGGAYNEQFF.

This clonotype was counted a few times. V usage is TRBV6-1 and J usage is TRBJ1-1; a possible D gene is TRBD1 (6 bases). In germline, CDR1 is MNHNS, CDR2 SASEGT. Trimming left V 5 bases short and J 5 bases short, with 15 bases between. The CDR3 runs 14 residues. CDR3 coding DNA: TGTGCCAGCAGTCGCAGGGGCGCCCAAACTGAAGCTTTCTTT. Residues: CASSRRGAQTEAFF.

This clonotype was observed a few times. The CDR3 DNA is TGTGCCAGCAGCGGCCTGGGAGATACGCAGTATTTT. Residues: CASSGLGDTQYF. V is TRBV9 and J is TRBJ2-3, with no clear D. Trimming stripped 3 bases from V and 5 bases from J, with 7 bases between. This CDR3 has 12 residues. Germline CDR1 SGDLS, CDR2 YYNGEE.

This clonotype occurred many times. The rearrangement uses TRBV7-9 and TRBJ2-7; D is possibly TRBD1 (5 bases). The CDR3 runs 13 residues. Germline V gene data show CDR1 as SEHNR and CDR2 as FQNEAQ (reference sequence). V was shortened by 4 bases and J by 2 bases, with 9 bases between the two germline ends. CDR3 sequence: CASSSTAAYEQYF. The DNA for the CDR3 is TGTGCCAGCAGCTCGACAGCTGCCTACGAGCAGTACTTC. The variable domain in full, completed from reference TRBV7-9 and TRBJ2-7, reads DTGVSQNPRHKITKRGQNVTFRCDPISEHNRLYWYRQTLGQGPEFLTYFQNEAQLEKSRLLSDRFSAERPKGSFSTLEIQRTEQGDSAMYLCASSSTAAYEQYFGPGTRLTVT.

This clonotype was recorded at least ten times. The chain joins TRBV7-3 to TRBJ1-1, with TRBD1 matching 7 bases. The V segment lost 3 bases and the J segment 7 bases; nucleotides outside the gene matches: 2. CDR3 size: 12 residues. CDR1 is SGHTA, CDR2 FQGTGA, per germline. The CDR3: CASSLTGSEAFF. The CDR3 bases are TGTGCCAGCAGCTTGACAGGGAGTGAAGCTTTCTTT.

A few counts support this clonotype. The chain recombines TRBV6-2 or TRBV6-3 with TRBJ2-7; D gene uncertain. The germline CDR1 and CDR2 sequences are MNHEY and SVGEGT. V was pared by 2 bases and J by 5 bases, with 7 bases between. This CDR3 spans 12 amino acids. DNA for the CDR3: TGTGCCAGCAGTTACGGGCTCGACGAGCAGTACGTC. Its protein is CASSYGLDEQYV.

This clonotype has just a few counts. The J gene is TRBJ1-1, the V gene TRBV4-1; 8 bases match TRBD1. The CDR3 runs to 15 residues. Germline CDR1 reads MGHRA; CDR2 reads YSYEKL. Trimming removed 0 bases from V and 4 bases from J; junction bases left unmatched: 4. The CDR3 coding sequence is TGCGCCAGCAGCCAAGACAGGGGGCCGGGCACTGAAGCTTTCTTT. It specifies CASSQDRGPGTEAFF.

This clonotype showed up just a few times. V gene TRBV29-1 combines with J gene TRBJ2-1; D uncertain. The germline gives CDR1 SQVTM, CDR2 ANQGSEA. The CDR3 runs to 14 residues. V gave up 4 bases and J gave up 4 bases, with 14 bases separating them. The CDR3 DNA reads TGCAGCGTTGTTAGGCTAGAGGCTTACAATGAGCAGTTCTTC. Translated, it gives CSVVRLEAYNEQFF.

In its sample, this clonotype was seen a few times. The chain links TRBV7-3 to TRBJ2-3, with 12 bases that match TRBD2. There are 16 residues in the CDR3. V shed 2 bases and J 5 bases; nucleotides not matched to a gene: 5. Germline loops: CDR1 SGHTA, CDR2 FQGTGA. In DNA form, the CDR3 reads TGTGCCAGCAGCTTAGGACTAGCGGGACCCGAAGATACGCAGTATTTT. This gives the protein CASSLGLAGPEDTQYF.

This rearrangement joins TRBV4-3 to TRBJ2-1; possibly TRBD2 for D (6 bases). Germline loops: CDR1 LGHNA, CDR2 YSLEER. There are 16 residues in the CDR3. The V end was cut by 0 bases, the J end by 0 bases, with 9 bases between. DNA of the CDR3: TGCGCCAGCAGCCAAGAAGAGACTAGCTCCTACAATGAGCAGTTCTTC. Protein product: CASSQEETSSYNEQFF.

The chain links TRBV6-5 to TRBJ2-1, with 9 bases identical to TRBD1. From germline, CDR1 is MNHEY and CDR2 SVGAGI. The CDR3 length is 12 residues. V trimming: 6 bases; J trimming: 10 bases; junction bases outside the gene matches: 4. DNA for the CDR3: TGTGCCAGCAGAAGGGGGACAGGGGAGCAGTTCTTC. Protein sequence: CASRRGTGEQFF.

This clonotype was detected many times. The gene calls are TRBV6-6 and TRBJ2-7; D unclear. CDR1 and CDR2 from the germline V gene are MNHNY and SVGAGI (reference sequence). The V gene lost 6 bases and the J gene lost 4 bases, with 16 bases spanning the gap. This CDR3 comprises 14 residues. CDR3 amino acids: CASSPMGMSYEQYF. DNA for the CDR3: TGTGCCAGCAGCCCGATGGGAATGTCTTACGAGCAGTACTTC.

The chain carries TRBV2 and TRBJ2-7; D is unresolved. Germline assignment: CDR1 SNHLY and CDR2 FYNNEI. This CDR3 is 13 amino acids long. V was trimmed by 7 bases and J by 0 bases, leaving 10 bases between them. This chain's CDR3 is CASTSRISYEQYF. CDR3 sequence (DNA): TGTGCCAGCACCTCCAGGATCTCCTACGAGCAGTACTTC.

The chain combines TRBV5-1 with TRBJ1-1, with unresolved D. The CDR3 is 13 amino acids. Germline values: CDR1 SGHRS, CDR2 YFSETQ. The ends were cut back, 1 base at V and 1 base at J, with 5 bases in the middle. CDR3 nucleotide sequence: TGCGCCAGCAGCTTGAGGTCGAACACTGAAGCTTTCTTT. Its protein product is CASSLRSNTEAFF.

The chain is built from TRBV6-5 and TRBJ2-1, with 7 nucleotides matching TRBD2. Germline CDR1 MNHEY, CDR2 SVGAGI. The CDR3 is 13 amino acids. V dropped 8 bases and J dropped 7; count of bases not matched to a gene: 8. This chain's CDR3 is CASALTGRNEQFF. CDR3 coding DNA: TGTGCCAGCGCACTGACCGGGAGGAATGAGCAGTTCTTC.

This clonotype was found many times. V usage is TRBV4-1 and J usage is TRBJ1-2; D not certain. The CDR3 is made up of 13 amino acids. Trimming left V 1 base short and J 7 bases short, with 10 bases between. Germline lookup yields CDR1 MGHRA and CDR2 YSYEKL. CDR3 coding DNA: TGCGCCAGCAGCCAAGTAGGGATCGGTGGCTACACCTTC. Amino acids: CASSQVGIGGYTF.

This clonotype was seen only a few times. The chain combines TRBV7-9 with TRBJ1-2, with 8 bases fitting TRBD1. Germline lookup yields CDR1 SEHNR and CDR2 FQNEAQ (reference sequence). V lost 2 bases, J lost 6 bases, and 5 bases stayed unmatched. This CDR3 comprises 14 residues. The CDR3 region is CASSLSYRGDGYTF. CDR3 DNA: TGTGCCAGCAGCTTAAGCTACAGGGGGGATGGCTACACCTTC. The full variable domain, its missing parts supplied by reference TRBV7-9 and TRBJ1-2, is DTGVSQNPRHKITKRGQNVTFRCDPISEHNRLYWYRQTLGQGPEFLTYFQNEAQLEKSRLLSDRFSAERPKGSFSTLEIQRTEQGDSAMYLCASSLSYRGDGYTFGSGTRLTVV.

V gene TRBV7-9 combines with J gene TRBJ2-5; D remains ambiguous. V lost 3 bases to trimming and J lost 9 bases, with 11 bases between them. In germline, CDR1 is SEHNR, CDR2 FQNEAQ (reference sequence). The CDR3 has 12 residues. This CDR3 is CASSLGPLAQYF. In DNA form, the CDR3 reads TGTGCCAGCAGCTTGGGCCCGCTGGCCCAGTACTTC.

V is TRBV4-1 and J is TRBJ1-2; D unresolved. The V end was cut by 6 bases, the J end by 1 base, with 12 bases between. The V gene's germline CDR1 is MGHRA and CDR2 YSYEKL. The CDR3 runs 14 residues. For the CDR3, the DNA is TGCGCCAGCAGTCTAGACAACTATAACTATGGCTACACCTTC. This sequence encodes CASSLDNYNYGYTF.

A few counts support this clonotype. V gene TRBV7-9 combines with J gene TRBJ1-1; the D gene is possibly TRBD1 (5 bases). The ends were cut back, 6 bases at V and 4 bases at J, with 18 bases in the middle. The CDR3 has 15 amino acids. Germline V gives CDR1 SEHNR, CDR2 FQNEAQ (reference sequence). CDR3 DNA: TGTGCCAGCAGTACAAAGGGCAGGGCTGGCACTGAAGCTTTCTTT. Amino acids: CASSTKGRAGTEAFF.

In this sample, this clonotype turned up many times. The V and J genes are TRBV7-9 and TRBJ2-3; D possibly matches TRBD1 or TRBD2 (5 bases each). Trimming cost V 8 bases and J 2 bases, with 14 bases left between them. Germline V gene data show CDR1 as SEHNR and CDR2 as FQNEAQ (reference sequence). This CDR3 comprises 14 residues. The CDR3 DNA sequence: TGTGCCAGCCACCGGGACCAATACACAGATACGCAGTATTTT. It is translated as CASHRDQYTDTQYF.

The rearrangement uses TRBV7-6 and TRBJ2-3; D remains ambiguous. The V gene lost 5 bases and the J gene lost 1 base, with 10 bases spanning the gap. The CDR3 sequence is 14 residues long. Looked up from germline, CDR1 is SGHVS and CDR2 is FNYEAQ. CDR3 in amino acids: CASSTRSRTDTQYF. CDR3 DNA sequence: TGTGCCAGCAGCACCCGGTCCCGCACAGATACGCAGTATTTT.

The chain recombines TRBV5-1 with TRBJ2-5, with no clear D. Germline loops: CDR1 SGHRS, CDR2 YFSETQ. CDR3 length: 14 amino acids. The V gene lost 2 bases and the J gene lost 5 bases, with 13 bases spanning the gap. As DNA, the CDR3 is TGCGCCAGCAGCTTCACCGATTCCTGGGAGACCCAGTACTTC. Its protein is CASSFTDSWETQYF.

The sample holds a few counts of this clonotype. The V and J genes are TRBV9 and TRBJ2-2, with D tentatively TRBD1 (5 bases). The V and J ends lost 0 bases and 0 bases respectively, with 9 bases between them. Germline V lookup: CDR1 SGDLS, CDR2 YYNGEE. The CDR3 is 16 amino acids. The CDR3 DNA follows: TGTGCCAGCAGCGTAGGCCCGACAGCGAACACCGGGGAGCTGTTTTTT. Translating gives CASSVGPTANTGELFF.